A single sample gave rise to the 10 T cell receptor beta chains below, sequenced in a study of blood T cells in healthy people across ages. A second PCR of about 6 to 12 cycles used a sample-barcoded 5' primer and a J-beta primer mix. Each CDR3 protein gets one entry after TCRdb re-called the 5' RACE reads with MiXCR. The sample yields hundreds of thousands of distinct CDR3 sequences, 25% to 35% seen once. The sequencing sample was made of blood. These TCRs come from a woman aged 80 or older in good health.

Remarks on this clonotype: The junction does not match germline at one end; this may be a read error. The V gene is TRBV7-2, the J gene TRBJ2-1; 10 bases align to TRBD1. The J call may be faulty, since TRBJ2-7 better matches the DNA end. Germline V lookup: CDR1 SGHTA, CDR2 FQGNSA. This CDR3 region has 15 residues. The CDR3: CACSHRDRGYNEQYF. The CDR3 nucleotides are TGTGCCTGCAGCCACCGGGACAGGGGATACAATGAGCAGTACTTC.

As regards this clonotype: A single base separates this from a much larger clone, so it may be a read error. The V gene is TRBV12-3 or TRBV12-4, the J gene TRBJ1-5; D is possibly TRBD1 (6 bases). V was cut by 7 bases and J by 2 bases, with 12 bases left in between. This CDR3 spans 14 amino acids. CDR3 loop: CASTQTGGNQPQHF. The CDR3 DNA is TGTGCCAGCACCCAGACAGGAGGCAATCAGCCCCAGCATTTT.

V and J are TRBV3-1 and TRBJ1-2; no reliable D call. This CDR3 region has 14 residues. Germline V gives CDR1 LGHDT, CDR2 YNNKEL (reference sequence). V was shortened by 0 bases and J by 8 bases, with 13 bases between the two germline ends. Here the CDR3 DNA reads TGTGCCAGCAGCCAAGATGTTATGGGCTCCGGCTACACCTTC. Protein product: CASSQDVMGSGYTF.

This clonotype came up many times. V and J are TRBV20-1 and TRBJ2-4, with D uncertain. The germline gives CDR1 DFQATT, CDR2 SNEGSKA (reference sequence). This CDR3 has 13 residues. Trimming removed 6 bases at V and 3 bases at J, with 12 bases between. In nucleotides, the CDR3 is TGCAGTGCGGCGCCTTTTGGCAAAAACATTCAGTACTTC. Amino acid sequence: CSAAPFGKNIQYF.

Worth noting for this clonotype: A much larger clonotype is one base distant, so this may be a read error. The CDR3 is CASSSRGRGRETQYF. The CDR3 nucleotides read TGTGCCAGCAGCTCCCGAGGACGGGGGAGGGAGACCCAGTACTTC. The chain couples TRBV7-7 to TRBJ2-5; tentatively, D is TRBD2 (6 bases). Germline V gene lookup returns CDR1 SSHAT and CDR2 FNYEAQ (reference sequence). The V and J ends lost 4 bases and 5 bases respectively, with 17 bases between them. The CDR3 has 15 amino acids. Looking up the rest from reference TRBV7-7 and TRBJ2-5 gives the full variable domain: GAGVSQSPRYKVTKRGQDVTLRCDPISSHATLYWYQQALGQGPEFLTYFNYEAQPDKSGLPSDRFSAERPEGSISTLTIQRTEQRDSAMYRCASSSRGRGRETQYFGPGTRLLVL.

The chain couples TRBV7-2 to TRBJ2-5; 13 bases fit TRBD2. The J call may be wrong; the DNA end is better matched by TRBJ2-7. CDR1 and CDR2 from the germline V gene are SGHTA and FQGNSA. The CDR3 has 19 residues. CDR3 protein: CASSLAGTSGINGAYEQYF. The CDR3 region has the DNA TGTGCCAGCAGCTTAGCGGGGACTAGCGGGATCAATGGGGCCTACGAGCAGTACTTC.

Concerning this clonotype: Being one base from a much bigger clone, this may be a read error. The chain links TRBV6-1 to TRBJ2-1; 9 bases are shared with TRBD2. Germline lookup yields CDR1 MNHNS and CDR2 SASEGT. The CDR3 contains 15 residues. The DNA for the CDR3 is TGTGCCGGCAGTGAATTTGCGGGGGGGCGGAGTGAGCAGTTCTTC. Protein product: CAGSEFAGGRSEQFF.

In its sample, this clonotype was seen many times. The rearrangement joins TRBV18 to TRBJ2-7; D gene ambiguous. V was clipped by 3 bases and J by 2 bases, with 5 bases between them. The CDR3 is 12 residues long. From germline, CDR1 is KGHSH and CDR2 LQKENI. CDR3 DNA sequence: TGTGCCAGCTCACCTAACGCCTACGAGCAGTACTTC. Encoded protein: CASSPNAYEQYF.

This clonotype was seen ten or more times. The J gene is TRBJ1-1, the V gene TRBV3-1; 11 bases map to TRBD1. This CDR3 is built from 14 residues. Germline V lookup: CDR1 LGHDT, CDR2 YNNKEL (reference sequence). V shed 2 bases, J shed 6 bases, and the junction held 2 bases outside the gene matches. CDR3 in DNA: TGTGCCAGCAGCCAACGGGACAGGGGGTCTGAAGCTTTCTTT. This gives the protein CASSQRDRGSEAFF.

In its sample, this clonotype was seen many times. V and J are TRBV12-3 or TRBV12-4 and TRBJ2-3, with 10 bases lining up with TRBD2. The CDR3 is made up of 16 amino acids. V shed 4 bases and J 1 base; nucleotides not matched to a gene: 5. The DNA of the CDR3 is TGTGCCAGCAGTTCCCCGAGCGGGGGGGGCACAGATACGCAGTATTTT. Residues: CASSSPSGGGTDTQYF.